Below are 10 T cell receptor beta chains sequenced from a single sample in a study of CD8+ T cells in alopecia areata. Specified treatment: oral pan-JAK inhibitor, 5-10 mg twice daily. cDNA reverse transcribed from extracted RNA served as the sequencing template. The method was immunoSEQ multiplex PCR; TCRdb's version includes in-frame clones alone and lacks a portion of them. In the table there are some 200,000 clones, more than 45% of which are singletons. The material sequenced was CD4+ T cells sorted from blood, taken at week 4, from a patient treated with tofacitinib. The receptors originated from a human donor with alopecia areata.

V gene TRBV20-1 combines with J gene TRBJ1-1; D may be TRBD1 (6 bases). The CDR3 spans 8 residues. Germline CDR1 DFQATT, CDR2 SNEGSKA (reference sequence). CDR3: CRGGEAFF. CDR3 in DNA: TGCAGGGGGGGCGAAGCTTTCTTT.

The rearrangement uses TRBV30 and TRBJ1-1, with 7 bases aligning to TRBD1. The ends lost 2 bases at V and 4 bases at J; junction bases unmatched: 10. Germline V gives CDR1 GTSNPN, CDR2 SVGIG (reference sequence). This CDR3 is 15 amino acids long. The CDR3 sequence: CAWSTRQGWGTEAFF. In nucleotides, the CDR3 is TGTGCCTGGAGTACCCGACAGGGATGGGGCACTGAAGCTTTCTTT.

This chain connects TRBV5-6 to TRBJ1-2; D uncertain. Germline V CDR1 and CDR2: SGHDT, YYEEEE. Trimming left V 3 bases short and J 4 bases short, with 10 bases between. The CDR3 spans 13 residues. The CDR3 DNA sequence: TGTGCCAGCAGCTACGAACTGACCTATGGCTACACCTTC. The encoded protein is CASSYELTYGYTF.

The chain couples TRBV19 to TRBJ2-3; D is possibly TRBD2 (6 bases). The germline V gene has CDR1 LNHDA and CDR2 SQIVND (reference sequence). The CDR3 is made up of 13 amino acids. Trimming shortened V by 6 bases and J by 6 bases, and 13 bases separated the two germline ends. CDR3: CASSRSTSDTQYF. The CDR3 DNA sequence: TGTGCCAGTAGCCGGTCAACTAGCGATACGCAGTATTTT. Together with reference TRBV19 and TRBJ2-3, the CDR3 gives the full variable domain: DGGITQSPKYLFRKEGQNVTLSCEQNLNHDAMYWYRQDPGQGLRLIYYSQIVNDFQKGDIAEGYSVSREKKESFPLTVTSAQKNPTAFYLCASSRSTSDTQYFGPGTRLTVL.

The chain has TRBV6-1 and TRBJ2-1, with D perhaps TRBD1 or TRBD2 (5 bases each). The CDR3 covers 11 residues. V was cut by 6 bases and J by 14 bases, with 14 bases left in between. Germline V gene sequence: CDR1 MNHNS, CDR2 SASEGT. The CDR3 nucleotides read TGTGCCAGCAGCCGGGACGGTGGAAAGTTCTTC. Amino acids: CASSRDGGKFF.

The chain uses TRBV28 and TRBJ2-7, with 12 bases aligning to TRBD2. After removal of 6 bases from V and 3 bases from J, the junction contained 0 bases not matched to a gene. The CDR3 runs to 13 residues. CDR1 and CDR2 from the germline V gene are MDHEN and SYDVKM. CDR3 coding DNA: TGTGCCAGCAGGACTAGCGGGGGCTACGAGCAGTACTTC. It specifies CASRTSGGYEQYF.

The rearrangement joins TRBV30 to TRBJ2-7; D may match TRBD1 or TRBD2 (5 bases each). Trimming stripped 0 bases from V and 3 bases from J, with 24 bases between. Germline V CDR1 and CDR2: GTSNPN, SVGIG (reference sequence). This CDR3 is built from 18 residues. Here the CDR3 DNA reads TGTGCCTGGAGTGTACGAGTTTTTATGGGGACCCACGACTACGAGCAGTACTTC. Translated, it gives CAWSVRVFMGTHDYEQYF.

The chain is built from TRBV2 and TRBJ2-5; tentative D call: TRBD1 (6 bases). The CDR3 length is 15 residues. Germline V gives CDR1 SNHLY, CDR2 FYNNEI. V gave up 7 bases and J gave up 0 bases, with 15 bases separating them. CDR3 coding DNA: TGTGCCAGCAAAGGACAGACTAACTACCAAGAGACCCAGTACTTC. Translated: CASKGQTNYQETQYF.

This clone has just a few counts. The CDR3 region is CASSVDRGNQPQHF. Here the CDR3 DNA reads TGTGCCAGTAGTGTCGACAGGGGCAATCAGCCCCAGCATTTT. This chain connects TRBV19 to TRBJ1-5; 7 nucleotides agree with TRBD1. The trim removed 5 bases at V and 2 bases at J, leaving 3 bases unmatched. The CDR3 is 14 amino acids. CDR1 LNHDA and CDR2 SQIVND come from the germline V gene (reference sequence). The whole variable domain, filled in from reference TRBV19 and TRBJ1-5, reads DGGITQSPKYLFRKEGQNVTLSCEQNLNHDAMYWYRQDPGQGLRLIYYSQIVNDFQKGDIAEGYSVSREKKESFPLTVTSAQKNPTAFYLCASSVDRGNQPQHFGDGTRLSIL.

The V and J genes are TRBV11-2 and TRBJ2-3; D remains ambiguous. Germline lookup yields CDR1 SGHAT and CDR2 FQNNGV. The CDR3 runs to 16 residues. V lost 1 base to trimming and J lost 0 bases, with 11 bases between them. CDR3 region: CASSLVGLLSTDTQYF. The CDR3 nucleotides are TGTGCCAGCAGCTTAGTGGGATTACTTAGCACAGATACGCAGTATTTT.